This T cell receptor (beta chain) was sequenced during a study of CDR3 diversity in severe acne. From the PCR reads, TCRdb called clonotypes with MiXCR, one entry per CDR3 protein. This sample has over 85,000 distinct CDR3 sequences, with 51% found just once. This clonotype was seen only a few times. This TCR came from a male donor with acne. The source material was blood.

CDR3 sequence reads: CASSPQRQGNYGYTF. CDR3 bases: TGTGCCAGCAGCCCCCAGAGACAGGGGAACTATGGCTACACCTTC. This chain links TRBV9 with TRBJ1-2; the match to TRBD1 covers 8 bases. Trimming removed 4 bases from V and 2 bases from J; junction bases left unmatched: 7. CDR3 length: 15 residues. In germline, CDR1 is SGDLS, CDR2 YYNGEE.